The rows below give T cell receptor beta chains drawn from one sample of a study of metastatic and nonmetastatic thyroid tumors. TCRdb reanalyzed the PCR reads with MiXCR. The data contain about 35,000 clones, about 32% of them seen just once; the ten biggest clones take up about 16%. Sequencing was performed on tumor tissue. Source of these receptors: a female donor with papillary thyroid cancer or a benign thyroid nodule (not recorded which). Some clones in this sample may be carry-over from other donors' samples. Both conserved end residues are part of each CDR3. A D gene is named only where the DNA matches it firmly. Clone size is given for some rows only: seen once, a few or many times, or a class if the clone is expanded.

>TRBJ1-1|TRBD1|TRBV27|few
CASQGGGRTEAFF
TGTGCCAGCCAGGGGGGGGGGAGAACTGAAGCTTTCTTT
>TRBJ2-1|NA|TRBV7-3|NA
CASSLTGNEQFF
TGTGCCAGCAGCTTAACGGGCAATGAGCAGTTCTTC
>TRBJ2-1|NA|TRBV11-2|once
CASSLDWQSNEQFF
TGTGCCAGCAGCTTAGATTGGCAGTCCAATGAGCAGTTCTTC
>TRBJ2-1|TRBD2|TRBV12-3/TRBV12-4|NA
CASSLYTSGSHEQFF
TGTGCCAGCAGTTTATATACTAGCGGGAGTCATGAGCAGTTCTTC
>TRBJ2-7|TRBD1|TRBV11-2|few
CASSLDTGGTYEQYF
TGTGCCAGCAGCTTAGATACAGGGGGGACCTACGAGCAGTACTTC
>TRBJ2-2|NA|TRBV2|few
CASSEPHANTGELFF
TGTGCCAGCAGTGAACCGCACGCGAACACCGGGGAGCTGTTTTTT
>TRBJ2-5|TRBD2|TRBV12-3/TRBV12-4|many
CASKWGGQETQYF
TGTGCCAGCAAGTGGGGGGGCCAAGAGACCCAGTACTTC
>TRBJ2-5|TRBD1|TRBV28|few
CASSPGQGIWSTQYF
TGTGCCAGCAGTCCGGGACAGGGGATTTGGTCTACCCAGTACTTC
>TRBJ2-7|TRBD2|TRBV12-3/TRBV12-4|NA
CASSFTSGGPYEQYF
TGTGCCAGCAGTTTCACTAGCGGGGGGCCCTACGAGCAGTACTTC
>TRBJ2-7|NA|TRBV6-1|NA
CATRPRGDEQYF
TGTGCCACGAGACCACGAGGAGACGAGCAGTACTTC
>TRBJ1-1|TRBD1|TRBV28|once
CASSLNLGQPNTEAFF
TGTGCCAGCAGTTTAAATCTGGGACAGCCGAACACTGAAGCTTTCTTT
>TRBJ2-1|TRBD2|TRBV12-3/TRBV12-4|NA
CASSGGGVTYNEQFF
TGTGCCAGCTCCGGGGGGGGAGTAACCTACAATGAGCAGTTCTTC
>TRBJ2-2|NA|TRBV7-9|NA
CASIQSGNTGELFF
TGTGCCAGCATTCAGAGCGGGAACACCGGGGAGCTGTTTTTT
>TRBJ1-1|NA|TRBV28|few
CASTAAYTEAFF
TGTGCCAGCACCGCGGCGTACACTGAAGCTTTCTTT
>TRBJ2-7|NA|TRBV20-1|NA
CSASNSQVGYEQYF
TGCAGTGCTAGCAACTCCCAGGTGGGCTACGAGCAGTACTTC
>TRBJ1-1|NA|TRBV27|few
CASSLGPRTEAFF
TGTGCCAGCAGTTTAGGCCCAAGGACTGAAGCTTTCTTT
>TRBJ2-3|NA|TRBV9|few
CASSAKGGAADTQYF
TGTGCCAGCAGCGCCAAGGGGGGGGCCGCAGATACGCAGTATTTT
>TRBJ2-1|TRBD2|TRBV10-1|many
CASSDHQRGLGEQFF
TGCGCCAGCAGTGATCATCAGCGGGGTCTCGGCGAGCAGTTCTTC
>TRBJ2-7|TRBD2|TRBV11-2|NA
CASSLGSGQTYEQYF
TGTGCCAGCAGCTTAGGTAGCGGGCAGACCTACGAGCAGTACTTC
>TRBJ2-7|NA|TRBV6-5|NA
CASSYSLYRFAYEQYF
TGTGCCAGCAGTTACTCGCTATACAGGTTTGCCTACGAGCAGTACTTC
>TRBJ1-6|NA|TRBV11-1|few
CASSGNREWNNSPLHF
TGTGCCAGCAGCGGAAACAGGGAGTGGAATAATTCACCCCTCCACTTT
>TRBJ1-1|NA|TRBV4-2|NA
CASSQGHTSENTEAFF
TGTGCCAGCAGCCAAGGTCATACATCGGAGAACACTGAAGCTTTCTTT
>TRBJ2-3|TRBD1|TRBV5-1|once
CASAPGTGTDTQYF
TGCGCCAGCGCACCCGGGACAGGGACAGATACGCAGTATTTT
>TRBJ1-3|NA|TRBV6-4|few
CASSDEQGGNTIYF
TGTGCCAGCAGTGACGAGCAGGGGGGAAACACCATATATTTT
>TRBJ1-5|NA|TRBV30|NA
CAWSVYVNQPQHF
TGTGCCTGGAGTGTATACGTTAATCAGCCCCAGCATTTT
>TRBJ2-2|NA|TRBV28|NA
CASSLTLVRTGELFF
TGTGCCAGCAGTTTGACGCTAGTAAGGACCGGGGAGCTGTTTTTT
>TRBJ2-5|TRBD1|TRBV2|few
CASRAGTGGLETQYF
TGTGCCAGCCGGGCGGGGACAGGTGGTTTAGAGACCCAGTACTTC
>TRBJ1-1|NA|TRBV7-8|NA
CASSSPNGPEAFF
TGTGCCAGCAGCTCGCCGAACGGCCCTGAAGCTTTCTTT
>TRBJ1-5|NA|TRBV2|NA
CASKTGGNQPQHF
TGTGCCAGCAAGACCGGAGGTAATCAGCCCCAGCATTTT
>TRBJ2-7|TRBD2|TRBV7-2|NA
CASSPGGLAEQYF
TGTGCCAGCAGCCCCGGAGGACTAGCGGAGCAGTACTTC
>TRBJ2-7|NA|TRBV19|few
CASRHHGDHEQYF
TGTGCCAGTAGACACCACGGTGACCACGAGCAGTACTTC
>TRBJ2-7|NA|TRBV6-1|few
CASSETPPTDEQYF
TGTGCCAGCAGTGAAACCCCCCCTACGGACGAGCAGTACTTC
>TRBJ2-5|NA|TRBV6-1|NA
CASNKNSGPRETQYF
TGTGCCAGCAACAAGAATTCGGGGCCAAGGGAGACCCAGTACTTC
>TRBJ2-3|NA|TRBV5-1|NA
CASSLNIGSTDTQYF
TGCGCCAGCAGCTTGAATATCGGGAGCACAGATACGCAGTATTTT
>TRBJ1-2|NA|TRBV30|NA
CAWSRTGGYTF
TGTGCCTGGAGTCGGACTGGTGGCTACACCTTC
>TRBJ2-1|NA|TRBV5-1|NA
CASSLGQGRTNEQFF
TGCGCCAGCAGCTTGGGGCAGGGTCGGACCAATGAGCAGTTCTTC
>TRBJ2-2|NA|TRBV6-4|few
CASSARVIDTWELFF
TGTGCCAGCAGTGCCCGCGTGATCGACACCTGGGAGCTGTTTTTT
>TRBJ2-3|NA|TRBV29-1|NA
CSVGQCGDTQYF
TGCAGCGTTGGACAGTGTGGTGATACGCAGTATTTT
>TRBJ2-7|NA|TRBV4-1|NA
CASSQASGNEQYF
TGCGCCAGCAGCCAAGCGAGCGGTAACGAGCAGTACTTC
>TRBJ1-1|NA|TRBV15|few
CATSPAGAEAFF
TGTGCCACCAGCCCAGCAGGGGCTGAAGCTTTCTTT
>TRBJ2-3|NA|TRBV6-5|NA
CASSIQGRGGDTQYF
TGTGCCAGCAGTATACAGGGGCGGGGCGGGGATACGCAGTATTTT
>TRBJ1-2|TRBD1|TRBV20-1|NA
CSAADRLQSGYTF
TGCAGTGCTGCGGACAGGCTACAGAGCGGCTACACCTTC
>TRBJ2-1|NA|TRBV6-2/TRBV6-3|few
CASRDSDYNEQFF
TGTGCCAGCAGGGACAGTGACTACAATGAGCAGTTCTTC
>TRBJ1-2|NA|TRBV30|NA
CAWSGRGWDNYGYTF
TGTGCCTGGAGTGGCCGGGGGTGGGATAACTATGGCTACACCTTC
>TRBJ1-2|TRBD1|TRBV6-2/TRBV6-3|NA
CASRPGQGLANYGYTF
TGTGCCAGCAGGCCGGGACAGGGGCTAGCTAACTATGGCTACACCTTC
>TRBJ2-3|NA|TRBV27|few
CASRGLGGANTQYF
TGTGCCAGCAGGGGGCTGGGGGGCGCAAATACGCAGTATTTT
>TRBJ2-2|NA|TRBV2|few
CASSYRAGELFF
TGTGCCAGCTCTTACAGGGCCGGGGAGCTGTTTTTT
>TRBJ2-1|NA|TRBV19|NA
CASTPRAGYSYNEQFF
TGTGCCAGTACCCCACGCGCGGGATACTCCTACAATGAGCAGTTCTTC
>TRBJ2-1|NA|TRBV28|few
CASTYRVPNEQFF
TGTGCCAGCACGTACAGGGTTCCAAATGAGCAGTTCTTC
>TRBJ2-3|TRBD2|TRBV19|NA
CASSMASGLTDTQYF
TGTGCCAGTAGTATGGCTAGCGGGCTCACAGATACGCAGTATTTT
>TRBJ2-5|NA|TRBV7-9|medium-sized
CASSLNGLGETQYF
TGTGCCAGCAGCTTGAACGGTTTGGGAGAGACCCAGTACTTC
>TRBJ1-5|NA|TRBV6-2/TRBV6-3|few
CASSYSTNTGLRVDQPQHF
TGTGCCAGCAGTTACTCGACTAACACCGGGCTCCGGGTCGATCAGCCCCAGCATTTT
>TRBJ2-5|TRBD1|TRBV27|few
CASSNRGPGETQYF
TGTGCCAGCAGTAACAGGGGGCCCGGGGAGACCCAGTACTTC
>TRBJ2-3|TRBD2|TRBV19|NA
CASSTGLAGTDTQYF
TGTGCCAGTAGTACGGGACTAGCGGGCACAGATACGCAGTATTTT
>TRBJ2-1|TRBD1|TRBV27|few
CASRSRDSSSYNEQFF
TGTGCCAGCAGGTCCCGGGACAGTAGCTCCTACAATGAGCAGTTCTTC
>TRBJ1-6|TRBD1|TRBV9|NA
CASSVRDSNSPLHF
TGTGCCAGCAGCGTTCGGGACAGTAATTCACCCCTCCACTTT
>TRBJ1-1|NA|TRBV20-1|NA
CSAGQMWVFAEAFF
TGCAGTGCTGGGCAGATGTGGGTATTTGCGGAAGCTTTCTTT
>TRBJ2-1|TRBD1|TRBV6-9|NA
CASSDGQGADEQFF
TGTGCCAGCAGTGACGGACAGGGGGCCGATGAGCAGTTCTTC